The clone carrying this TCR beta chain has a single count. Terminally differentiated effector memory CD45RA+ cells were excluded from the naive CD8 cells, which were CD45RO-negative and positively selected for CCR7. Recent vaccinations or acute infections were absent in the healthy HIV-negative adult donors. This sample is part of a study of shared clonotypes between healthy human individuals. Measured with immunoSEQ multiplex PCR; TCRdb has only the in-frame clones, and not every one. The data hold about 2 million clones, with approximately 94% observed a single time. Trimming stripped 5 bases from V and 6 bases from J, with 12 bases between. The germline CDR1 and CDR2 sequences are MGHDK and SYGVNS. This CDR3 comprises 13 residues.

Material: naive CD8+ T cells sorted from blood. The sequence was collected from a man aged 18 to 30 in good health. The rearrangement uses TRBV25-1 and TRBJ2-3; D gene uncertain. The CDR3 loop is CASSPTLKDTQYF. For the CDR3, the DNA is TGTGCCAGCAGTCCCACTCTCAAGGATACGCAGTATTTT.